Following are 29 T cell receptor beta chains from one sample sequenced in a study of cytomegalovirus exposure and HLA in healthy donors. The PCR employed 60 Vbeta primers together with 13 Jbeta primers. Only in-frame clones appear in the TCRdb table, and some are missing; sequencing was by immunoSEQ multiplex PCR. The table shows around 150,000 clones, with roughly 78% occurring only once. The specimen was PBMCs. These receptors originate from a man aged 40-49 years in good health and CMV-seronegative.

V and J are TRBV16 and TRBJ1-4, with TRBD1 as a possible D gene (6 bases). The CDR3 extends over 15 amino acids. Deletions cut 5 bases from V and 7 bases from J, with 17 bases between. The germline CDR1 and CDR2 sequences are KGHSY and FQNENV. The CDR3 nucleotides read TGTGCCAGCAGCGCCCAACAGGGAGGGACTGAAAAACTGTTTTTT. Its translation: CASSAQQGGTEKLFF.

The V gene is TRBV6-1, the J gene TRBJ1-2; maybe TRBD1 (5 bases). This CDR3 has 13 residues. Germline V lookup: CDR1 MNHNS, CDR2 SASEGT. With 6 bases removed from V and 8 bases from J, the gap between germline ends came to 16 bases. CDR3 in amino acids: CASRAPGSEGYTF. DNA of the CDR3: TGTGCCAGCAGGGCGCCAGGGTCAGAAGGCTACACCTTC.

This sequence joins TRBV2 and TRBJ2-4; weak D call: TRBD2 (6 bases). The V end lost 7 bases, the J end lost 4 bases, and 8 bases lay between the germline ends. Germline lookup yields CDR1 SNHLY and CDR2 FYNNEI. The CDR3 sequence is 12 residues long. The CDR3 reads CASTGAKNIQYF. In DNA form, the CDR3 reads TGTGCCAGCACGGGAGCTAAAAACATTCAGTACTTC.

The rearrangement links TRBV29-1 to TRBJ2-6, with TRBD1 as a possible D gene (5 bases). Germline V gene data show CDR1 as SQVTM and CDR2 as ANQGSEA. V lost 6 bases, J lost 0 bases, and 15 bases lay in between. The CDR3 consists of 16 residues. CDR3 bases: TGCAGCGTGACCGGCAGGGCCCCCTCTGGGGCCAACGTCCTGACTTTC. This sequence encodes CSVTGRAPSGANVLTF.

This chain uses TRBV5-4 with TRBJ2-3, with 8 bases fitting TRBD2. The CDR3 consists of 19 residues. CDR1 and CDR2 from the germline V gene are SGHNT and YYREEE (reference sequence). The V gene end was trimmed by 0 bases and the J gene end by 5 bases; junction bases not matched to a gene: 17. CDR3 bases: TGTGCCAGCAGCTTGGTATGGGCGGGAGGCCTTACCGGTCAAGATACGCAGTATTTT. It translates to CASSLVWAGGLTGQDTQYF.

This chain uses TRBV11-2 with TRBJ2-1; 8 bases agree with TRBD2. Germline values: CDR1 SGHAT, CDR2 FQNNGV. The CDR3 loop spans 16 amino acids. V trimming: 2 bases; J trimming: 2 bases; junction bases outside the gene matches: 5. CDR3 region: CASSLRAGGPYNEQFF. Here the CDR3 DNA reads TGTGCCAGCAGCTTAAGGGCGGGAGGCCCCTACAATGAGCAGTTCTTC.

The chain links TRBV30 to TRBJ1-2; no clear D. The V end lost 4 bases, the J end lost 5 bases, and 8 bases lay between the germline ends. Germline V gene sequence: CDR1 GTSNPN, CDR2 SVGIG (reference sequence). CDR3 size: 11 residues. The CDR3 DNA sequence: TGTGCCTGGACCCGGGTGTATGGCTACACCTTC. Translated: CAWTRVYGYTF. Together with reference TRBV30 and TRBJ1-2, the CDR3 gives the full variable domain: SQTIHQWPATLVQPVGSPLSLECTVEGTSNPNLYWYRQAAGRGLQLLFYSVGIGQISSEVPQNLSASRPQDRQFILSSKKLLLSDSGFYLCAWTRVYGYTFGSGTRLTVV.

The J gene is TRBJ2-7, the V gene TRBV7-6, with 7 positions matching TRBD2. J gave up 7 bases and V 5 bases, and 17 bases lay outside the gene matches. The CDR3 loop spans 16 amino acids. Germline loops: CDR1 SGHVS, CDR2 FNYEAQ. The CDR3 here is CASSPPLSSGPREQYF. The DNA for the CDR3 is TGTGCCAGCAGCCCACCCCTGTCTAGCGGCCCTCGGGAGCAGTACTTC.

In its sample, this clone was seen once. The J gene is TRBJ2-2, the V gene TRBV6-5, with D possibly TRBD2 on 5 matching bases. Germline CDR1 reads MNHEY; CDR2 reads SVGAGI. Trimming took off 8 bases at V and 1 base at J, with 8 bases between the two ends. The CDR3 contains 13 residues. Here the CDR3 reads CASSSGNTGELFF. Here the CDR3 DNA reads TGTGCCAGCTCGAGCGGGAACACCGGGGAGCTGTTTTTT.

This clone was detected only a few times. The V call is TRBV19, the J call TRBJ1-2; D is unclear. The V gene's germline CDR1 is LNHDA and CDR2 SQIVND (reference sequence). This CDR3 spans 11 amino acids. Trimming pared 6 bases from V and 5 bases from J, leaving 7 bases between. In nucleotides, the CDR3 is TGTGCCAGTAGAAGCTCTTATGGCTACACCTTC. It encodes CASRSSYGYTF.

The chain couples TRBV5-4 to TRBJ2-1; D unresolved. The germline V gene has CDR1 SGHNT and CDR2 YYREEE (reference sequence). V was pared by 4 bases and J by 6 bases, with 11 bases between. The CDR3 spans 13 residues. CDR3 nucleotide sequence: TGTGCCAGCAGCCCCCCAGAGGCCAATGAGCAGTTCTTC. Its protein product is CASSPPEANEQFF.

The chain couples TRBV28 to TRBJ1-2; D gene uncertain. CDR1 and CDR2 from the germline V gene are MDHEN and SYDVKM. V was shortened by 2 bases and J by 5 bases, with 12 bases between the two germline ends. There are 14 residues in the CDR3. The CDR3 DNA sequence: TGTGCCAGCAGTTTACCGTCGGGAGGATATGGCTACACCTTC. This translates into CASSLPSGGYGYTF.

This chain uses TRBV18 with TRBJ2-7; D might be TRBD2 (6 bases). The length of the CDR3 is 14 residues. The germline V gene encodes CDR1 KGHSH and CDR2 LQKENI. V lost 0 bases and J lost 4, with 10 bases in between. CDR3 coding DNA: TGTGCCAGCTCACCACCGGGGACTCTGTACGAGCAGTACTTC. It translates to CASSPPGTLYEQYF.

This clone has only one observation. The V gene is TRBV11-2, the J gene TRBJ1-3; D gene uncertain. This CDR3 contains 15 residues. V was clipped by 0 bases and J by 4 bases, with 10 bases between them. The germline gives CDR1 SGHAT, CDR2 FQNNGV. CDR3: CASSLDQASGNTIYF. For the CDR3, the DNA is TGTGCCAGCAGCTTAGACCAGGCATCGGGAAACACCATATATTTT. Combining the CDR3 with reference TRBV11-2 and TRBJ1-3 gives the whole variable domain EAGVAQSPRYKIIEKRQSVAFWCNPISGHATLYWYQQILGQGPKLLIQFQNNGVVDDSQLPKDRFSAERLKGVDSTLKIQPAKLEDSAVYLCASSLDQASGNTIYFGEGSWLTVV.

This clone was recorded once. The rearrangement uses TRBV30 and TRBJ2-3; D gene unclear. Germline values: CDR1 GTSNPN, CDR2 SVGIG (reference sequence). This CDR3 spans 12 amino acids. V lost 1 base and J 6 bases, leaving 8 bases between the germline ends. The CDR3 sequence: CAWSAQSDTQYF. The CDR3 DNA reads TGTGCCTGGAGTGCACAGTCCGATACGCAGTATTTT.

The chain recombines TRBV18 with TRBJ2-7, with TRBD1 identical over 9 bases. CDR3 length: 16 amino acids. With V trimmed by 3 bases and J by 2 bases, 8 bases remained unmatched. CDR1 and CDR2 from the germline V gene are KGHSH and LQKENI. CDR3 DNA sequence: TGTGCCAGCTCACCTACGGTTCGACAGGGGGCCTACGAGCAGTACTTC. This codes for CASSPTVRQGAYEQYF.

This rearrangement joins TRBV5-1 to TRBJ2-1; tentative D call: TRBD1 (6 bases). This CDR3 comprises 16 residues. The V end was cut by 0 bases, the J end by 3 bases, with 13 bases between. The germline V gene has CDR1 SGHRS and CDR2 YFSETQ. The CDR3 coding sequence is TGCGCCAGCAGCTTGGTGGGACAAGAGGGCTACAATGAGCAGTTCTTC. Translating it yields CASSLVGQEGYNEQFF.

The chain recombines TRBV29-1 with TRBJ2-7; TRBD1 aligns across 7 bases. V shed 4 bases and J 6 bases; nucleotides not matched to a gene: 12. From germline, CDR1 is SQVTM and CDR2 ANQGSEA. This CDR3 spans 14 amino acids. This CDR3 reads CSVGPRDRTCEQYF. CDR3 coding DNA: TGCAGCGTTGGTCCTCGGGACAGAACCTGCGAGCAGTACTTC.

CDR3 loop: CASSSSLSGSDSQYF. CDR3 DNA: TGTGCCAGCAGCTCATCATTATCAGGTTCGGACAGTCAGTACTTC. The rearrangement uses TRBV7-9 and TRBJ2-4; D might be TRBD1 (6 bases). The germline V and J ends were trimmed by 4 bases and 12 bases, with 22 bases remaining between them. Germline V gene sequence: CDR1 SEHNR, CDR2 FQNEAQ (reference sequence). This CDR3 has 15 residues.

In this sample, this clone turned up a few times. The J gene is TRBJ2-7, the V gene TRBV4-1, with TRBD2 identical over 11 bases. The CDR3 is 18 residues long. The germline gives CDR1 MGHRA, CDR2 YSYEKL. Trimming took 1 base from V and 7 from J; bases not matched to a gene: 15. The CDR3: CASSQGGTSGHRRGEQYF. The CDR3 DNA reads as TGCGCCAGCAGCCAAGGAGGGACTAGCGGCCACCGTAGGGGTGAGCAGTACTTC.

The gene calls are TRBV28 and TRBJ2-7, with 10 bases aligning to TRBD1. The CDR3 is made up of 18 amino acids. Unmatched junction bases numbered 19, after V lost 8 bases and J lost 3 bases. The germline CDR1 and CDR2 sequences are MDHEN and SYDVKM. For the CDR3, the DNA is TGTGCCAGCGCGTCCCCGGGACAGGGGCGCCCCGGCAGCTACGAGCAGTACTTC. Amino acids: CASASPGQGRPGSYEQYF.

CDR3: CASSPQYRETYGYTF. The DNA of the CDR3 is TGTGCCAGTAGTCCCCAATACAGGGAAACCTATGGCTACACCTTC. The V and J genes are TRBV19 and TRBJ1-2; D is possibly TRBD1 (6 bases). V was clipped by 5 bases and J by 4 bases, with 17 bases between them. Germline V gene sequence: CDR1 LNHDA, CDR2 SQIVND (reference sequence). The CDR3 has 15 amino acids.

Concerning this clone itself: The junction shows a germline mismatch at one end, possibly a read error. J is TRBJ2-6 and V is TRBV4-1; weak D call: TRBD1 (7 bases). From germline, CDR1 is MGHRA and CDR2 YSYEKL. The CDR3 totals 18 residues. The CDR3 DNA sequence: TGCGCCAGCAGCCAAAGTAGTCAGGGGGGCTCTGGGGCCAACGGCCTGACTTTC. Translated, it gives CASSQSSQGGSGANGLTF.

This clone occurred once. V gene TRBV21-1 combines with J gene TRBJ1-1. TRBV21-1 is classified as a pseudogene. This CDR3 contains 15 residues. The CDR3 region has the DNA TGTGCCAGCAGCAAAGCGGCCTCGGGGAACACTGAAGCTTTCTTT. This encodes CASSKAASGNTEAFF.

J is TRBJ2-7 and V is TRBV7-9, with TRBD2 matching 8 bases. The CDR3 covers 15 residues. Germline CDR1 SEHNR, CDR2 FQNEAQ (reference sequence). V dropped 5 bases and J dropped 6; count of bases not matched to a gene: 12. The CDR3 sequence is CASSTFSGSLSEQYF. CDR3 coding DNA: TGTGCCAGCAGCACTTTCAGCGGGAGCTTAAGCGAGCAGTACTTC.

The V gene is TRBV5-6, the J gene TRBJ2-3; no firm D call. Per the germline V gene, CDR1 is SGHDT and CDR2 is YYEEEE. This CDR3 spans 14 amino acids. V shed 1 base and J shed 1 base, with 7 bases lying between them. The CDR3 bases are TGTGCCAGCAGCTTGTATTCTGGCACAGATACGCAGTATTTT. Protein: CASSLYSGTDTQYF.

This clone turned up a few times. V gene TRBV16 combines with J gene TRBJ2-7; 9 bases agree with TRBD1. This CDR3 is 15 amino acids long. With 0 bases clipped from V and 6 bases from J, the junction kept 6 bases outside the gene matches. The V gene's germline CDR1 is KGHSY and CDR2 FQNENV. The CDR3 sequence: CASSQSGQGGREQYF. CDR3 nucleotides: TGTGCCAGCAGCCAATCGGGACAGGGAGGTCGCGAGCAGTACTTC. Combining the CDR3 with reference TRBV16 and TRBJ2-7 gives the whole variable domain GEEVAQTPKHLVRGEGQKAKLYCAPIKGHSYVFWYQQVLKNEFKFLISFQNENVFDETGMPKERFSAKCLPNSPCSLEIQATKLEDSAVYFCASSQSGQGGREQYFGPGTRLTVT.

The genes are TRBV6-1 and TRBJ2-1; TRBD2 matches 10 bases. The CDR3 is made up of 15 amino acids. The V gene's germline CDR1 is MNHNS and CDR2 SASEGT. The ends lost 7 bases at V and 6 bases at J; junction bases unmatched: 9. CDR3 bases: TGTGCCAGCACCCTGACTAGCGGGTCCATCAATGAGCAGTTCTTC. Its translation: CASTLTSGSINEQFF.

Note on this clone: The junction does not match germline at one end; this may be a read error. This CDR3 reads CASSQGMGLTKNSQYF. The CDR3 DNA sequence: TGTGCCAGCAGCCAAGGAATGGGTTTGACCAAAAACAGTCAGTACTTC. This chain joins TRBV14 and TRBJ2-4; no clear D. Germline V gene sequence: CDR1 SGHDN, CDR2 FVKESK. CDR3 length: 16 residues.